This T cell receptor (beta chain) stems from a study of glioma-infiltrating T cells. On this clonotype itself: The antigen is unknown.

V was cut by 9 bases and J by 12 bases, with 21 bases left in between. The CDR3 length is 13 residues. The germline V gene has CDR1 SGHTA and CDR2 FQGNSA. Amplification of TCR alpha and beta CDR3 regions from RNA used iRepertoire nested multiplex PCR. For one-step reverse transcription and amplification, about 90-400 ng of tissue mRNA or PBMC total RNA was used. MiXCR, applied by TCRdb to the multiplex PCR reads, yields one record per CDR3 protein. The sample has over 100,000 distinct CDR3 sequences; 20% to 25% are singletons. Study outcomes and limitations: Above-expected tissue-blood divergence occurred in all gliomas, most in low-grade ones. Only very few CDR3 sequences appeared in both tissue and blood.

The chain is built from TRBV7-2 and TRBJ1-5, with unresolved D. This sequence originates from a human donor with low-grade glioma or glioblastoma, undergoing nonglioma brain surgery, or in good health (not recorded which). Sequencing used glioma tissue, nonneoplastic brain tissue, or PBMCs (not recorded which). The CDR3 sequence: CASMWGMNQNQHF. The CDR3 nucleotides read TGTGCCAGTATGTGGGGTATGAATCAGAACCAGCATTTT.